The source of this T cell receptor beta chain is a study of CD8+ T cells in alopecia areata. The study, taken as a whole, reports: Sequences from scalp samples also cover resident alphabeta T cells of normal skin.

Extracted from the samples, RNA was reverse transcribed into cDNA to serve as the sequencing template. Clones were sequenced by immunoSEQ multiplex PCR, and TCRdb holds only the in-frame ones, with some missing. The table includes 110,000 to 150,000 clones, roughly 58% detected once. CD4+ and CD8+ T cells were sorted from PBMCs stained for CD3, CD4 and CD8. The germline V gene encodes CDR1 MNHNY and CDR2 SVGAGI (reference sequence). V lost 6 bases to trimming and J lost 1 base, with 13 bases between them. This CDR3 has 15 amino acids. Regarding this clone: The antigen remains unidentified.

This TCR derives from a human donor in good health. The chain uses TRBV6-6 and TRBJ1-5, with D hard to call. Sequencing was performed on CD8+ T cells sorted from blood. CDR3 residues: CASSPQAWSNQPQHF. In nucleotides, the CDR3 is TGTGCCAGCAGCCCCCAGGCGTGGAGCAATCAGCCCCAGCATTTT.